This passage covers 18 T cell receptor beta chains from one sample sequenced in a study of graft-versus-host responses after intestinal transplantation. No antigens are known for them. Produced via immunoSEQ multiplex PCR; TCRdb's table is partial and in-frame only. The sample holds around 99,000 clones, roughly 91% seen once. Sequencing was performed on unstimulated CD8+ T cells sorted from spleen or lymph node cells, taken before intestinal transplant. These receptors were obtained from a human donor who received an intestinal transplant.

The rearrangement joins TRBV27 to TRBJ1-4; a possible D gene is TRBD1 (6 bases). The CDR3 is 13 amino acids. V lost 8 bases and J 8 bases, leaving 15 bases between the germline ends. Germline V gene lookup returns CDR1 MNHEY and CDR2 SMNVEV (reference sequence). Here the CDR3 DNA reads TGTGCCAGCCGGGACGTTACAGGGGAAAAACTGTTTTTT. It codes for CASRDVTGEKLFF.

This chain connects TRBV18 to TRBJ1-4; D is unclear. This CDR3 has 15 amino acids. CDR1 is KGHSH and CDR2 is LQKENI in the germline V gene. Deletions cut 1 base from V and 8 bases from J, with 14 bases between. Here the CDR3 reads CASSPRESFGEKLFF. The DNA for the CDR3 is TGTGCCAGCTCACCACGGGAGTCCTTTGGGGAAAAACTGTTTTTT.

This chain links TRBV6-6 with TRBJ1-4; TRBD1 might be the D (6 bases). The CDR3 contains 16 residues. Trimming shortened V by 7 bases and J by 6 bases, and 21 bases separated the two germline ends. Looked up from germline, CDR1 is MNHNY and CDR2 is SVGAGI (reference sequence). This CDR3 reads CASTSGEAGRDEKLFF. CDR3 nucleotide sequence: TGTGCCAGCACCTCAGGGGAAGCAGGGAGAGATGAAAAACTGTTTTTT.

This sequence joins TRBV11-3 and TRBJ1-2, with 8 bases that match TRBD1. Unmatched junction bases numbered 9, after V lost 0 bases and J lost 3 bases. The CDR3 totals 17 residues. The germline V gene encodes CDR1 SGHNT and CDR2 YENEEA. CDR3 sequence: CASSLDFSETGDYGYTF. The CDR3 nucleotides are TGTGCCAGCAGCTTAGATTTCTCAGAGACAGGGGACTATGGCTACACCTTC. Drawing the rest from reference TRBV11-3 and TRBJ1-2, the complete variable domain is EAGVVQSPRYKIIEKKQPVAFWCNPISGHNTLYWYLQNLGQGPELLIRYENEEAVDDSQLPKDRFSAERLKGVDSTLKIQPAELGDSAVYLCASSLDFSETGDYGYTFGSGTRLTVV.

The CDR3 loop is CSVGGWVAEAFF. The CDR3 coding sequence is TGCAGCGTTGGAGGGTGGGTAGCTGAAGCTTTCTTT. The chain recombines TRBV29-1 with TRBJ1-1; no firm D call. Trimming left V 4 bases short and J 6 bases short, with 12 bases between. In germline, CDR1 is SQVTM, CDR2 ANQGSEA. The CDR3 consists of 12 residues. Combining the CDR3 with reference TRBV29-1 and TRBJ1-1 gives the whole variable domain SAVISQKPSRDICQRGTSLTIQCQVDSQVTMMFWYRQQPGQSLTLIATANQGSEATYESGFVIDKFPISRPNLTFSTLTVSNMSPEDSSIYLCSVGGWVAEAFFGQGTRLTVV.

The rearrangement uses TRBV18 and TRBJ2-5; TRBD2 aligns across 15 bases. The CDR3 spans 18 residues. The trim removed 5 bases at V and 0 bases at J, leaving 7 bases unmatched. Germline assignment: CDR1 KGHSH and CDR2 LQKENI. As DNA, the CDR3 is TGTGCCAGCTCAACGGGACTAGCGGGGGGAATGTACCAAGAGACCCAGTACTTC. Its translation: CASSTGLAGGMYQETQYF.

This sequence joins TRBV6-5 and TRBJ1-1; tentative D call: TRBD1 (5 bases). V shed 6 bases and J shed 3 bases, with 14 bases lying between them. Looked up from germline, CDR1 is MNHEY and CDR2 is SVGAGI. The CDR3 is 14 amino acids. This CDR3 reads CASRVGGWDTEAFF. In DNA form, the CDR3 reads TGTGCCAGCAGGGTGGGGGGTTGGGACACTGAAGCTTTCTTT.

This rearrangement joins TRBV19 to TRBJ1-2, with TRBD1 identical over 9 bases. Germline CDR1 LNHDA, CDR2 SQIVND (reference sequence). The CDR3 has 16 residues. Germline trimming cut 10 bases from V and 0 bases from J; bases unmatched to any gene: 12. CDR3 nucleotides: TGTGCCACCCTCCCCGGGACAGGGCTTACTAACTATGGCTACACCTTC. Residues: CATLPGTGLTNYGYTF.

V is TRBV7-2 and J is TRBJ2-1, with D maybe TRBD1 (6 bases). The CDR3 spans 12 residues. The V and J ends lost 6 bases and 7 bases respectively, with 10 bases between them. The germline gives CDR1 SGHTA, CDR2 FQGNSA. Here the CDR3 reads CASSGGENEQFF. For the CDR3, the DNA is TGTGCCAGCAGTGGGGGCGAGAATGAGCAGTTCTTC.

This chain uses TRBV7-9 with TRBJ2-7; D is possibly TRBD2 (5 bases). The V and J ends lost 3 bases and 4 bases respectively, with 13 bases between them. CDR1 and CDR2 (germline): SEHNR, FQNEAQ (reference sequence). The CDR3 runs to 14 residues. The CDR3 DNA sequence: TGTGCCAGCAGCTTCACCTCGGAGGAGTACGAGCAGTACTTC. Protein: CASSFTSEEYEQYF. The variable domain in full, with the rest retrieved from reference TRBV7-9 and TRBJ2-7, is DTGVSQNPRHKITKRGQNVTFRCDPISEHNRLYWYRQTLGQGPEFLTYFQNEAQLEKSRLLSDRFSAERPKGSFSTLEIQRTEQGDSAMYLCASSFTSEEYEQYFGPGTRLTVT.

The V and J genes are TRBV28 and TRBJ2-7; 16 positions match TRBD2. CDR3 length equals 17 residues. With V trimmed by 6 bases and J by 0 bases, 5 bases remained unmatched. Germline V gene lookup returns CDR1 MDHEN and CDR2 SYDVKM. CDR3: CASSLGLAGGSSYEQYF. The DNA for the CDR3 is TGTGCCAGCAGCCTGGGACTAGCGGGGGGGAGCTCCTACGAGCAGTACTTC.

The V call is TRBV4-3, the J call TRBJ1-2, with D perhaps matching TRBD1 (5 bases). Germline V gene sequence: CDR1 LGHNA, CDR2 YSLEER. The CDR3 runs 15 residues. Trimming stripped 0 bases from V and 2 bases from J, with 10 bases between. The CDR3: CASSQDGPGNYGYTF. Written as DNA, the CDR3 is TGCGCCAGCAGCCAAGATGGACCAGGGAACTATGGCTACACCTTC.

The chain is built from TRBV6-5 and TRBJ1-2; D unclear. The CDR3 contains 12 residues. The V gene's germline CDR1 is MNHEY and CDR2 SVGAGI. Trimming took off 3 bases at V and 6 bases at J, with 8 bases between the two ends. CDR3 nucleotides: TGTGCCAGCAGTTATGCCGGGAATGGCTACACCTTC. Encoded protein: CASSYAGNGYTF.

The chain recombines TRBV12-1 with TRBJ2-3; the D call of TRBD1 is as the table states it, not checked on the DNA. TRBV12-1 is designated a pseudogene. This CDR3 region has 15 residues. The CDR3 nucleotides read TGTGCCAGCAGCTACTCAGGGACAAGGGCAGATACGCAGTATTTT. Protein sequence: CASSYSGTRADTQYF.

DNA of the CDR3: TGTGCCAGCAGGGACAGGGCCTACGAGCAGTACTTC. Its protein product is CASRDRAYEQYF. The chain couples TRBV2 to TRBJ2-7; 8 nucleotides align to TRBD1. Germline CDR1 reads SNHLY; CDR2 reads FYNNEI. The CDR3 runs 12 residues. J lost 2 bases, V lost 6 bases, and 0 bases had no gene match.

The chain employs TRBV5-1 and TRBJ2-5, with TRBD2 matching over 12 bases. CDR3 length: 16 residues. Germline assignment: CDR1 SGHRS and CDR2 YFSETQ. V was pared by 7 bases and J by 2 bases, with 9 bases of the junction left unmatched. CDR3 loop: CASDESGTSGQETQYF. The CDR3 DNA sequence: TGCGCCAGCGACGAGTCGGGGACTAGCGGGCAAGAGACCCAGTACTTC.

V usage is TRBV19 and J usage is TRBJ1-2; no clear D gene. This CDR3 has 14 residues. Trimming took 3 bases from V and 4 from J, leaving 12 bases between them. CDR1 LNHDA and CDR2 SQIVND come from the germline V gene (reference sequence). The CDR3 loop reads CASSMERIPYGYTF. The CDR3 nucleotides are TGTGCCAGTAGTATGGAGCGGATCCCCTATGGCTACACCTTC.

V usage is TRBV4-1 and J usage is TRBJ1-5; 7 nucleotides match TRBD1. CDR1 MGHRA and CDR2 YSYEKL come from the germline V gene. CDR3 length equals 16 residues. V trimming: 2 bases; J trimming: 5 bases; junction bases outside the gene matches: 9. Written as DNA, the CDR3 is TGCGCCAGCAGCCAATCGACAGGGTCGCGGGATCAGCCCCAGCATTTT. Encoded protein: CASSQSTGSRDQPQHF.